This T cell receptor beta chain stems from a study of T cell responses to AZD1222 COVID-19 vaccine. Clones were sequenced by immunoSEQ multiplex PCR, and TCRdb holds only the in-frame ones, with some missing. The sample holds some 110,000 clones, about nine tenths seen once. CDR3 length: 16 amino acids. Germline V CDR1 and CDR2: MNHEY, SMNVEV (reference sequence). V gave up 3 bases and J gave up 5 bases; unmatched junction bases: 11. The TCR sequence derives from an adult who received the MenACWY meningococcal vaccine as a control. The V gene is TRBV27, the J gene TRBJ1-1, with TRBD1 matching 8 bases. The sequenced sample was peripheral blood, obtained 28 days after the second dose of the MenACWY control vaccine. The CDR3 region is CASSFRGRRVWTEAFF. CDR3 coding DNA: TGTGCCAGCAGTTTCAGGGGGCGAAGGGTGTGGACTGAAGCTTTCTTT.